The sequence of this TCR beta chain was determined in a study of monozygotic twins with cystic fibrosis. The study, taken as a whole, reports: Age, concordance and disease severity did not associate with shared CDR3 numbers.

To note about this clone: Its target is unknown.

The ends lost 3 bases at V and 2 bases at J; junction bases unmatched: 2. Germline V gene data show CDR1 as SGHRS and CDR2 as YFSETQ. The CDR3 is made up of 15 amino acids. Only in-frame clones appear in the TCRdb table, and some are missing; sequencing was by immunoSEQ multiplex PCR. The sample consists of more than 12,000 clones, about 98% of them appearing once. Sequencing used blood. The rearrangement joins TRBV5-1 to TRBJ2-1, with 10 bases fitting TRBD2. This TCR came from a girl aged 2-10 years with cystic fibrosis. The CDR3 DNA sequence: TGCGCCAGCAGCTCCACTAGCGGGGCCTACAATGAGCAGTTCTTC. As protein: CASSSTSGAYNEQFF.